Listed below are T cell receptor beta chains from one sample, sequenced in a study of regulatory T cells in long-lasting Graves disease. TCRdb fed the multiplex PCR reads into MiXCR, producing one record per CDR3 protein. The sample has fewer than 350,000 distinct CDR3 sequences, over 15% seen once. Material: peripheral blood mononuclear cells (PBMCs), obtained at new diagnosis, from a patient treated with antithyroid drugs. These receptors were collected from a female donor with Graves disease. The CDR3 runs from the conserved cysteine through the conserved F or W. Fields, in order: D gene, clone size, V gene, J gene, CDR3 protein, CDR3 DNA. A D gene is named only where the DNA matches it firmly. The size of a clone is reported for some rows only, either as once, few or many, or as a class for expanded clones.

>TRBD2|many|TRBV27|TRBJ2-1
CAAARTSHYNEQFF
TGTGCCGCGGCACGGACTAGCCATTACAATGAGCAGTTCTTC
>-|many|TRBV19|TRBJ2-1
CASSPGPGRSMEQFF
TGTGCCAGTAGTCCAGGGCCGGGACGGTCCATGGAGCAGTTCTTC
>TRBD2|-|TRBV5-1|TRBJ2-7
CASSYQTSGYEQYF
TGCGCCAGCAGCTATCAAACTAGCGGCTACGAGCAGTACTTC
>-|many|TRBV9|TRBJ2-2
CASSVEWGAYTGELFF
TGTGCCAGCAGCGTAGAATGGGGGGCGTATACCGGGGAGCTGTTTTTT
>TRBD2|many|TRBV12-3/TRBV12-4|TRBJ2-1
CASSPLAPGTRADEQFF
TGTGCCAGCAGTCCCCTCGCCCCCGGGACTAGAGCGGATGAGCAGTTCTTC
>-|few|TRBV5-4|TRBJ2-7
CASSIPGPKTGEQYF
TGTGCCAGCAGCATACCGGGTCCCAAGACCGGGGAGCAGTACTTC
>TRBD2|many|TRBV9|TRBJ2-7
CASSRTGTSYYEQYF
TGTGCCAGCAGCCGGACCGGGACTAGTTACTACGAGCAGTACTTC
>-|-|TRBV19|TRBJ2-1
CASSWAHEQFF
TGTGCCAGTAGCTGGGCTCATGAGCAGTTCTTC
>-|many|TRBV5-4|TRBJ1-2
CASSRDGQSNYGYTF
TGTGCCAGCAGCCGAGACGGACAATCTAACTATGGCTACACCTTC
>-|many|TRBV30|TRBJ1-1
CAGDRTNTEAFF
TGTGCCGGAGACAGAACGAACACTGAAGCTTTCTTT
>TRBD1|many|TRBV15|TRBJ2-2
CATSFGQAGELFF
TGTGCCACCAGCTTCGGACAGGCCGGGGAGCTGTTTTTT
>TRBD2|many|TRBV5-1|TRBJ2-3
CASSLDGTSGDTQYF
TGCGCCAGCAGCTTGGATGGGACTAGCGGGGATACGCAGTATTTT
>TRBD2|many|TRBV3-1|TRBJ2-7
CASSQAGGPSEQYF
TGTGCCAGCAGCCAAGCGGGAGGGCCCTCCGAGCAGTACTTC
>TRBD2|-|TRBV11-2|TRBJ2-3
CASSPYLAGEGSDTQYF
TGTGCCAGCAGCCCTTACCTAGCGGGAGAAGGATCAGATACGCAGTATTTT
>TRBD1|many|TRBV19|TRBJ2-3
CASSTNRGHRDTQYF
TGTGCCAGTAGTACGAACAGGGGGCATCGTGATACGCAGTATTTT
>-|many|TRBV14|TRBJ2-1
CASSLKRGAVEQFF
TGTGCCAGCAGCCTTAAAAGGGGGGCCGTCGAGCAGTTCTTC
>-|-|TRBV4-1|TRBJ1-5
CASSQLLQREVGNQPQHF
TGCGCCAGCAGCCAACTCCTCCAGAGGGAGGTGGGCAATCAGCCCCAGCATTTT
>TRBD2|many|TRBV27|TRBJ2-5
CASSSSLAGVRETQYF
TGTGCCAGCAGTTCATCCCTAGCGGGAGTCCGGGAGACCCAGTACTTC
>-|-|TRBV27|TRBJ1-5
CASSLEGPDQPQHF
TGTGCCAGCAGTTTGGAAGGGCCGGATCAGCCCCAGCATTTT
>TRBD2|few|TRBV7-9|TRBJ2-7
CASSLPGGYEQYF
TGTGCCAGCAGCTTACCGGGGGGCTACGAGCAGTACTTC
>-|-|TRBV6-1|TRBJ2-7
CASSEVTGGYEQYF
TGTGCCAGCAGTGAAGTGACAGGAGGCTACGAGCAGTACTTC
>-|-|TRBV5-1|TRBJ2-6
CASSLYGSGANVLTF
TGCGCCAGCAGCTTGTACGGCTCTGGGGCCAACGTCCTGACTTTC
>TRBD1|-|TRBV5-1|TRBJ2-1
CAGTQSGTAPNEQFF
TGCGCCGGCACCCAATCCGGGACAGCACCCAATGAGCAGTTCTTC
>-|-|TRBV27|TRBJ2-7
CASSQRSEQYF
TGTGCCAGCAGTCAACGCAGCGAGCAGTACTTC
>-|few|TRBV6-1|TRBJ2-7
CASSPPGPAREQYF
TGTGCCAGCAGTCCCCCGGGACCCGCGCGGGAGCAGTACTTC